Included here is one T cell receptor beta chain sequence, with context. A quantity of about 0.5 to 1 ug RNA underwent reverse transcription using random hexamers. MiXCR was run by TCRdb on the immunoSEQ multiplex PCR reads, yielding one entry per CDR3 protein. Of 100,000 or so distinct CDR3 sequences in the sample, roughly 91% were seen once. The record originates from a study of CD8 T cells in Susac syndrome. The germline V and J ends were trimmed by 5 bases and 2 bases, with 10 bases remaining between them. The CDR3 loop spans 15 amino acids. The V gene's germline CDR1 is SGHTA and CDR2 FQGNSA. TCR beta was sequenced from blood CD8+ and CD4+ T cells. Healthy donors formed controls matched for age and sex. The CD8+ and CD4+ T cells were isolated magnetically using a negative isolation approach, whereas the TEMRA cells were enriched by FACS.

The specimen sequenced was CD4+ T cells from PBMCs. The receptor was derived from a human donor in good health. This rearrangement joins TRBV7-2 to TRBJ1-6; possibly TRBD1 for D (5 bases). In DNA, the CDR3 is TGTGCCAGCAGCCGCAGGGAAACCTATAATTCACCCCTCCACTTT. Amino acid sequence: CASSRRETYNSPLHF.